This TCR beta chain was documented in a study of T cells after yellow fever vaccination. The study, taken as a whole, reports: Among all clonotypes, a small share was observed in both CD4 and CD8 compartments.

This clonotype was seen many times. Its antigen is not known. Trimming pared 5 bases from V and 4 bases from J, leaving 16 bases between. There are 15 residues in the CDR3. Germline CDR1 MNHEY, CDR2 SVGEGT. TCRdb analysed the 5' RACE reads with MiXCR anew, one entry per CDR3 protein. The table records 350,000 or so distinct CDR3 sequences, roughly 8.4% of them present only once. The source is a man younger than 35 who received the YFV17D yellow fever vaccine. The chain joins TRBV6-2 or TRBV6-3 to TRBJ2-3; no clear D. The sequenced sample was PBMCs, obtained about 49 days after the first yellow fever vaccination. This CDR3 reads CASSRAHVGPDTQYF. CDR3 DNA: TGTGCCAGCAGTAGGGCCCATGTCGGCCCAGATACGCAGTATTTT.